This is a list of T cell receptor beta chains from one sample in a study of shared clonotypes between healthy human individuals. Sequencing was performed with immunoSEQ multiplex PCR; in TCRdb, only in-frame clones are kept and a portion is missing. The sample lists over a million clones; roughly 96% were seen once. The sample comprised naive CD4+ T cells sorted from blood. The source of these receptors is a man aged 30-40 years in good health. Both conserved end residues are part of each CDR3. Each record gives: clone size, J gene, CDR3 length, D gene, V gene, CDR3 protein, CDR3 DNA. The D gene is left open where the match is weak. Size values are once, few and many counts, or a class for expanded clones, and some rows have none.

size: -; J: TRBJ2-3; length: 16; D: TRBD2; V: TRBV5-4; CDR3: CASGLAGGSGTDTQYF; DNA: TGTGCCAGTGGACTAGCGGGAGGAAGCGGCACAGATACGCAGTATTTT
size: -; J: TRBJ2-7; length: 15; D: TRBD2; V: TRBV6-5; CDR3: CASKQTGTSSLEQYF; DNA: TGTGCCAGCAAGCAAACCGGGACTAGTTCCCTCGAGCAGTACTTC
size: -; J: TRBJ2-3; length: 14; D: -; V: TRBV2; CDR3: CASSILDSTDTQYF; DNA: TGTGCCAGCAGTATATTGGACTCCACAGATACGCAGTATTTT
size: few; J: TRBJ1-5; length: 13; D: -; V: TRBV2; CDR3: CASSDRVDQPQHF; DNA: TGTGCCAGCAGTGACAGGGTTGATCAGCCCCAGCATTTT
size: -; J: TRBJ2-1; length: 15; D: -; V: TRBV5-1; CDR3: CASRSLQGAGNEQFF; DNA: TGCGCCAGCAGGTCCCTTCAGGGAGCGGGCAATGAGCAGTTCTTC
size: -; J: TRBJ2-7; length: 18; D: -; V: TRBV5-6; CDR3: CASSTQRPKALSHYEQYF; DNA: TGTGCCAGCAGCACCCAACGACCCAAGGCCCTCAGCCACTACGAGCAGTACTTC
size: once; J: TRBJ2-7; length: 15; D: TRBD2; V: TRBV5-1; CDR3: CASSSGGSTLYEQYF; DNA: TGCGCCAGCAGTTCAGGCGGGAGTACTCTCTACGAGCAGTACTTC
size: -; J: TRBJ1-1; length: 15; D: -; V: TRBV5-1; CDR3: CASSLWPGRDTEAFF; DNA: TGCGCCAGCAGCTTGTGGCCCGGACGGGACACTGAAGCTTTCTTT
size: -; J: TRBJ2-4; length: 17; D: -; V: TRBV5-1; CDR3: CASIELEVPLAKNIQYF; DNA: TGCGCCAGCATCGAGCTTGAAGTTCCGCTAGCCAAAAACATTCAGTACTTC
size: -; J: TRBJ1-5; length: 13; D: -; V: TRBV30; CDR3: CAVGDSSNQPQHF; DNA: TGTGCCGTGGGCGACAGCTCTAATCAGCCCCAGCATTTT
size: once; J: TRBJ2-5; length: 13; D: -; V: TRBV5-5; CDR3: CASSFPGGETQYF; DNA: TGTGCCAGCAGTTTCCCGGGTGGGGAGACCCAGTACTTC
size: -; J: TRBJ2-1; length: 15; D: TRBD2; V: TRBV29-1; CDR3: CSVGLAGGWGHEQFF; DNA: TGCAGCGTGGGACTAGCGGGAGGATGGGGCCATGAGCAGTTCTTC
size: -; J: TRBJ2-1; length: 13; D: TRBD2; V: TRBV6-6; CDR3: CASSYSAGGEQFF; DNA: TGTGCCAGCAGTTACTCAGCGGGAGGGGAGCAGTTCTTC
size: -; J: TRBJ2-3; length: 15; D: -; V: TRBV19; CDR3: CASSIAQRSTDTQYF; DNA: TGTGCCAGTAGTATAGCCCAGCGGAGCACAGATACGCAGTATTTT
size: -; J: TRBJ2-2; length: 12; D: -; V: TRBV5-4; CDR3: CASSLFSGELFF; DNA: TGTGCCAGCAGCTTGTTTTCCGGGGAGCTGTTTTTT
size: -; J: TRBJ2-3; length: 14; D: -; V: TRBV5-1; CDR3: CASSPIPGTDTQYF; DNA: TGCGCCAGCAGCCCGATTCCGGGTACAGATACGCAGTATTTT
size: -; J: TRBJ2-1; length: 15; D: TRBD2; V: TRBV7-3; CDR3: CASSLAGGPFNEQFF; DNA: TGTGCCAGCAGCTTAGCGGGAGGGCCCTTCAATGAGCAGTTCTTC
size: -; J: TRBJ2-7; length: 15; D: TRBD2; V: TRBV2; CDR3: CETRLAGASSYEQYF; DNA: TGTGAAACTAGGCTAGCGGGCGCCTCATCCTACGAGCAGTACTTC
size: -; J: TRBJ2-2; length: 12; D: -; V: TRBV19; CDR3: CASKSGTGELFF; DNA: TGTGCCAGTAAGAGTGGCACCGGGGAGCTGTTTTTT
size: -; J: TRBJ1-2; length: 14; D: TRBD1; V: TRBV4-1; CDR3: CASSPGQAYYGYTF; DNA: TGCGCCAGCAGCCCGGGACAGGCTTACTATGGCTACACCTTC
size: -; J: TRBJ2-5; length: 14; D: -; V: TRBV5-1; CDR3: CASSLARKGETQYF; DNA: TGCGCCAGCAGCTTGGCCAGGAAGGGGGAGACCCAGTACTTC
size: -; J: TRBJ2-1; length: 17; D: TRBD2; V: TRBV28; CDR3: CAGSSWASGRGVNEQFF; DNA: TGTGCCGGGTCGAGTTGGGCTAGCGGGAGGGGGGTCAATGAGCAGTTCTTC
size: -; J: TRBJ2-1; length: 15; D: TRBD2; V: TRBV9; CDR3: CASTPGLADYNEQFF; DNA: TGTGCCAGCACCCCGGGACTAGCGGACTACAATGAGCAGTTCTTC
size: -; J: TRBJ1-2; length: 15; D: TRBD1; V: TRBV7-9; CDR3: CASSSDRSRSYGYTF; DNA: TGTGCCAGCAGTTCGGACAGGAGCAGGAGCTATGGCTACACCTTC
size: -; J: TRBJ2-3; length: 15; D: -; V: TRBV5-4; CDR3: CASSLASGSTDTQYF; DNA: TGTGCCAGCAGCTTGGCCTCAGGTTCCACAGATACGCAGTATTTT
size: -; J: TRBJ1-2; length: 15; D: -; V: TRBV5-1; CDR3: CASTLSSTINYGYTF; DNA: TGCGCCAGCACGCTAAGTTCTACAATTAACTATGGCTACACCTTC
size: -; J: TRBJ1-1; length: 13; D: -; V: TRBV29-1; CDR3: CSVVHQANTEAFF; DNA: TGCAGCGTTGTTCACCAAGCGAACACTGAAGCTTTCTTT
size: once; J: TRBJ1-1; length: 14; D: -; V: TRBV7-2; CDR3: CASSLGGMNTEAFF; DNA: TGTGCCAGCAGCTTGGGGGGCATGAACACTGAAGCTTTCTTT
size: -; J: TRBJ2-1; length: 16; D: TRBD2; V: TRBV28; CDR3: CASVRTGTSFHNEQFF; DNA: TGTGCCAGCGTGCGTACCGGGACTAGCTTCCACAATGAGCAGTTCTTC
size: -; J: TRBJ2-1; length: 13; D: -; V: TRBV9; CDR3: CASSVGVYNEQFF; DNA: TGTGCCAGCAGCGTAGGTGTTTACAATGAGCAGTTCTTC
size: -; J: TRBJ2-2; length: 17; D: TRBD2; V: TRBV7-2; CDR3: CASSPLRLAGNTGELFF; DNA: TGTGCCAGCAGCCCTCTCAGACTAGCGGGAAACACCGGGGAGCTGTTTTTT
size: -; J: TRBJ2-7; length: 12; D: -; V: TRBV4-2; CDR3: CASSSPTYEQYF; DNA: TGTGCCAGCAGCTCCCCGACGTACGAGCAGTACTTC
size: -; J: TRBJ2-3; length: 12; D: -; V: TRBV2; CDR3: CAKDTSTDTQYF; DNA: TGTGCCAAGGACACTAGCACAGATACGCAGTATTTT
size: -; J: TRBJ1-2; length: 15; D: -; V: TRBV10-3; CDR3: CAISPAGGVVYGYTF; DNA: TGTGCCATCAGTCCCGCGGGGGGCGTCGTCTATGGCTACACCTTC
size: -; J: TRBJ2-1; length: 16; D: TRBD2; V: TRBV10-1; CDR3: CASSEISSSGYNEQFF; DNA: TGCGCCAGCAGTGAAATTTCATCTAGCGGCTACAATGAGCAGTTCTTC
size: -; J: TRBJ1-4; length: 15; D: -; V: TRBV7-9; CDR3: CASSLRKATNEKLFF; DNA: TGTGCCAGCAGCTTACGCAAGGCAACTAATGAAAAACTGTTTTTT
size: -; J: TRBJ2-1; length: 15; D: -; V: TRBV28; CDR3: CASSLPLGSYNEQFF; DNA: TGTGCCAGCAGCCTACCCCTAGGCTCCTACAATGAGCAGTTCTTC
size: -; J: TRBJ1-1; length: 17; D: -; V: TRBV15; CDR3: CATSRGRTALTLNEAFF; DNA: TGTGCCACCAGCAGAGGTCGGACAGCGCTCACCCTTAATGAAGCTTTCTTT
size: -; J: TRBJ1-1; length: 16; D: -; V: TRBV15; CDR3: CATSRDRVAMGGEAFF; DNA: TGTGCCACCAGCAGAGATCGGGTGGCCATGGGAGGAGAAGCTTTCTTT
size: -; J: TRBJ1-1; length: 13; D: -; V: TRBV11-3; CDR3: CASSLLGASEAFF; DNA: TGTGCCAGCAGCCTCTTGGGGGCCTCTGAAGCTTTCTTT
size: -; J: TRBJ2-3; length: 14; D: -; V: TRBV7-3; CDR3: CASSLTQTTDTQYF; DNA: TGTGCCAGCAGCTTAACGCAGACCACAGATACGCAGTATTTT
size: -; J: TRBJ2-6; length: 16; D: TRBD1; V: TRBV7-9; CDR3: CASREPGGSGANVLTF; DNA: TGTGCCAGCAGGGAGCCAGGGGGCTCTGGGGCCAACGTCCTGACTTTC
size: -; J: TRBJ2-1; length: 15; D: TRBD2; V: TRBV2; CDR3: CASSIWDYGQSEQFF; DNA: TGTGCCAGCAGCATCTGGGACTATGGCCAAAGTGAGCAGTTCTTC
size: -; J: TRBJ2-5; length: 17; D: TRBD2; V: TRBV10-2; CDR3: CAVKSGTSGTTRGTQYF; DNA: TGCGCCGTCAAGTCCGGGACTAGCGGGACAACACGAGGGACCCAGTACTTC
size: -; J: TRBJ2-7; length: 16; D: TRBD1; V: TRBV27; CDR3: CASSSIRTGSSYEQYF; DNA: TGTGCCAGCAGTTCGATCCGGACAGGCAGTAGCTACGAGCAGTACTTC
size: -; J: TRBJ1-3; length: 15; D: -; V: TRBV10-3; CDR3: CAIREGLTSGNTIYF; DNA: TGTGCCATCAGAGAGGGCCTTACGTCTGGAAACACCATATATTTT
size: -; J: TRBJ2-7; length: 13; D: -; V: TRBV2; CDR3: CASSVGRSYEQYF; DNA: TGTGCCAGCAGTGTAGGCCGCTCCTACGAGCAGTACTTC
size: -; J: TRBJ1-3; length: 15; D: -; V: TRBV5-1; CDR3: CASSREGNSGNTIYF; DNA: TGCGCCAGCAGCCGCGAGGGGAACTCTGGAAACACCATATATTTT
size: -; J: TRBJ1-2; length: 14; D: TRBD1; V: TRBV27; CDR3: CASRSTGGNYGYTF; DNA: TGTGCCAGCAGATCGACAGGGGGCAACTATGGCTACACCTTC
size: -; J: TRBJ2-2; length: 11; D: -; V: TRBV5-4; CDR3: CASSLDGELFF; DNA: TGTGCCAGCAGCTTGGACGGGGAGCTGTTTTTT
size: -; J: TRBJ2-2; length: 13; D: -; V: TRBV6-1; CDR3: CASSGSYTGELFF; DNA: TGTGCCAGCAGTGGGTCCTACACCGGGGAGCTGTTTTTT
size: -; J: TRBJ1-2; length: 16; D: -; V: TRBV11-2; CDR3: CASSLDLVGALYGYTF; DNA: TGTGCCAGCAGCTTAGATCTGGTAGGGGCCTTGTATGGCTACACCTTC
size: -; J: TRBJ2-1; length: 16; D: TRBD2; V: TRBV11-3; CDR3: CASSLGASGSHDEQFF; DNA: TGTGCCAGCAGCTTAGGGGCTAGCGGGAGTCACGATGAGCAGTTCTTC
size: -; J: TRBJ1-5; length: 15; D: TRBD1; V: TRBV6-5; CDR3: CASSYSHRGNQPQHF; DNA: TGTGCCAGCAGTTACTCCCACAGGGGGAATCAGCCCCAGCATTTT
size: -; J: TRBJ1-6; length: 18; D: TRBD1; V: TRBV5-1; CDR3: CASSLMIDGQAYNSPLHF; DNA: TGCGCCAGCAGCTTGATGATTGACGGACAGGCCTATAATTCACCCCTCCACTTT
size: -; J: TRBJ2-3; length: 16; D: TRBD1; V: TRBV7-6; CDR3: CASSLVQGVSADTQYF; DNA: TGTGCCAGCAGCTTAGTGCAGGGGGTTTCAGCAGATACGCAGTATTTT
size: -; J: TRBJ2-1; length: 16; D: TRBD1; V: TRBV6-1; CDR3: CASSDTGTGGGNEQFF; DNA: TGTGCCAGCAGTGACACCGGGACAGGGGGGGGCAATGAGCAGTTCTTC
size: -; J: TRBJ1-2; length: 15; D: -; V: TRBV14; CDR3: CASSQNTGRDYGYTF; DNA: TGTGCCAGCAGCCAAAATACGGGGCGAGACTATGGCTACACCTTC
size: -; J: TRBJ2-7; length: 13; D: -; V: TRBV7-9; CDR3: CAANNQTGYEQYF; DNA: TGTGCCGCCAATAACCAAACGGGCTACGAGCAGTACTTC
size: -; J: TRBJ2-5; length: 13; D: -; V: TRBV6-5; CDR3: CASSYSGTVPQYF; DNA: TGTGCCAGCAGTTACTCTGGTACAGTCCCCCAGTACTTC